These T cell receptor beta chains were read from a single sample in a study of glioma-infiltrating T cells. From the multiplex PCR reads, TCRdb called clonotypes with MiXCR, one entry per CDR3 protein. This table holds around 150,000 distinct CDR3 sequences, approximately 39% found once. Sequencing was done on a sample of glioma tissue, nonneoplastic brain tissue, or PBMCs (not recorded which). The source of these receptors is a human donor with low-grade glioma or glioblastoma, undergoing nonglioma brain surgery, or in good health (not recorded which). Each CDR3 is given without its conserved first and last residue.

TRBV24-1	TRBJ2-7	ATSHGASEQY
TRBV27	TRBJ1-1	ASSHRQGLF
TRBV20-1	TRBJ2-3	SARDPRRPDTQY
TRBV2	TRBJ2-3	ARVADYGTDTQY
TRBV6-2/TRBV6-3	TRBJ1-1	ASRHTNTEAF
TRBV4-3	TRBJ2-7	ASSQDTGEQY
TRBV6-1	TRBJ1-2	ASSPRTDGNYGYT
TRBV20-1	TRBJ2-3	SATNQGARDTQY
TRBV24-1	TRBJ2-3	ATSGTSGGLRTDTQY
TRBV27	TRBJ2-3	ASRRGGFASTDTQY
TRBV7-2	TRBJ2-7	ASSSAGLARQY
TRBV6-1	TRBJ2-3	ASRDYYTDTQY
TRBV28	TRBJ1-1	ASSPIGVNTEAF
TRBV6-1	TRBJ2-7	ASRTHGSLAYEQY
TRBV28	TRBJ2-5	ASSFHGEETQY
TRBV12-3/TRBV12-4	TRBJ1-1	ASSRASSEAF
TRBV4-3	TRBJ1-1	ASSQAGDTEAF
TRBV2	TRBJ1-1	ASRGPNTEAF
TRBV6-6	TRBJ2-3	ASSYSRGGTDTQY
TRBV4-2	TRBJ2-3	ASSLGLTDFRDTQY
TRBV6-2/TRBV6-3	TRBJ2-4	ASKLAGEGNIQY
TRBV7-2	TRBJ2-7	ASSSRALLGEQY
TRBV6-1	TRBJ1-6	ATRSSYNSPLH
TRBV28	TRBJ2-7	ASMGAFYEQY
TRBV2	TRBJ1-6	ASSGSRTPLH
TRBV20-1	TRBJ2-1	SARVAGGTYNEQF
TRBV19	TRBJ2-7	AGRPLELISYEQY
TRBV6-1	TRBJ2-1	ASSSPRGSNEQF
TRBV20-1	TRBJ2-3	SVELAGAPSTDTQY
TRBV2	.	ASRETGLGKETQY
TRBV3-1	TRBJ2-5	ASSQDLPSGRAETQY
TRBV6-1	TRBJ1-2	ASSKGRNYDGYT
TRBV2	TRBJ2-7	ASSSGALYEQY
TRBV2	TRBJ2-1	ASSARPALDNEQF
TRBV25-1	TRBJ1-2	ASSEPGQGKGYT
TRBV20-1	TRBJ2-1	SASSGTSGYNEQF
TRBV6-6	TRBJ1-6	ASSRGQLDNSPLH
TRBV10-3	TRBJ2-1	AISEVGTGRQNEQF
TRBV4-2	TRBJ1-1	ASSQAVERVTEAF
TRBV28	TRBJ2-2	ASTPTGSYTGELF
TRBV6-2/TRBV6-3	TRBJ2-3	ASSYGSGTDTQY
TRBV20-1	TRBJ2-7	SARASPYEQY
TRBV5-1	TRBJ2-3	ARSQTGTDTQY
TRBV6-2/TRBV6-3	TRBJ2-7	ASSYSAAAAYEQY
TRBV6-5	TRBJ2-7	ATGGPQSSYEQY
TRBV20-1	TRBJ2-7	SASDSRKDHEQY
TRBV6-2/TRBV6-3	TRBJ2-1	ASNDGEVGNEQF
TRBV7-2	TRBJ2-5	ASSFNSGGQETQY
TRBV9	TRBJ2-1	ASSVNSGPYNEQF
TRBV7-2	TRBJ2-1	ASSFSTAGEAGDSYNEQF
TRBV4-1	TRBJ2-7	ASGQGAREQY
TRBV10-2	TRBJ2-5	ASSATGVETQY
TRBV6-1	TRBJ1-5	ASSEMRTGINQPQH
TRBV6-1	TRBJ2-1	ASSPPGRGLEGRVNEQF
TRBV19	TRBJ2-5	ASSRSSRETQY